The 31 T cell receptor beta chains below come from one sample, sequenced in a study of post-analysis software for immune sequencing data (dated by TCRdb to the mid-2010s). Points the paper makes about the study in general: Patients showed significantly higher frequencies than controls for a handful of TRBV segments, among them TRBV5-6, TRBV5-1 and TRBV20-1.

Antigens of these TCRs are unknown. Libraries were constructed by PCR. TCRdb shows the sequencer as Illumina HiSeq 2500. To reduce PCR and sequencing biases, unique molecular identifiers were built into the TCR beta cDNA libraries. The public reads were run again by TCRdb, first through fastp at Q25 and then through MiXCR, and only productive beta chains were kept. Duplicate CDR3 protein sequences are folded into a single record with the most common DNA and genes. For this sample there are approximately 400,000 distinct CDR3 sequences; around 37% appear just once. The ten top clones hold around 15% of the sample. Sequencing was carried out using blood. These receptors all stem from a girl aged 5-17 years with multiple sclerosis.

This clonotype was counted a few times. V is TRBV18 and J is TRBJ1-2, with D hard to call. V shed 2 bases and J shed 2 bases, with 9 bases lying between them. The CDR3 is 14 amino acids. Per germline, CDR1 KGHSH and CDR2 LQKENI. The CDR3 coding sequence is TGTGCCAGCTCACCAGAATCGATAAACTATGGCTACACCTTC. This translates into CASSPESINYGYTF.

This clonotype was observed a handful of times. The chain uses TRBV6-5 and TRBJ2-5; 14 bases map to TRBD2. Germline V gene sequence: CDR1 MNHEY, CDR2 SVGAGI. The CDR3 spans 16 residues. Trimming removed 0 bases from V and 4 bases from J; junction bases left unmatched: 1. The CDR3 DNA is TGTGCCAGCAGTTACTCGGGACTAGCGGGGGTAGAGACCCAGTACTTC. Its translation: CASSYSGLAGVETQYF.

The J gene is TRBJ2-1, the V gene TRBV12-3 or TRBV12-4, with D possibly being TRBD2 (5 bases). Trimming took off 4 bases at V and 4 bases at J, with 14 bases between the two ends. The CDR3 totals 15 residues. The CDR3 DNA reads TGTGCCAGCAGTTCTCGGTTTGGAGGTTACAATGAGCAGTTCTTC. This codes for CASSSRFGGYNEQFF.

This clonotype was counted ten times or more. One junction end does not reproduce the germline sequence, and a read error may be involved. The chain uses TRBV12-3 or TRBV12-4 and TRBJ1-2; 8 nucleotides line up with TRBD1. This CDR3 is 13 amino acids long. Written as DNA, the CDR3 is TGCGCCAGCAGCCCACAGGGGGGCTATGGCTACACCTTC. Residues: CASSPQGGYGYTF.

The table lists this clonotype with a few counts. V usage is TRBV29-1 and J usage is TRBJ2-1, with 11 bases identical to TRBD2. Losses at the gene ends were 1 base for V and 4 bases for J; bases not matched to a gene: 9. The CDR3 covers 17 residues. CDR1 is SQVTM and CDR2 is ANQGSEA in the germline V gene. The CDR3 is CSVEVWSSGGGYNEQFF. DNA of the CDR3: TGCAGCGTTGAAGTCTGGAGTAGCGGGGGGGGATACAATGAGCAGTTCTTC.

This clonotype has only a few counts. This chain connects TRBV3-1 to TRBJ2-1; 9 nucleotides line up with TRBD1. The V segment lost 1 base and the J segment 4 bases; nucleotides outside the gene matches: 5. Germline CDR1 and CDR2: LGHDT and YNNKEL (reference sequence). This CDR3 comprises 16 residues. CDR3 sequence reads: CASSQVTGGAYNEQFF. The CDR3 DNA reads TGTGCCAGCAGCCAAGTGACAGGGGGTGCTTACAATGAGCAGTTCTTC.

As concerns this clonotype: One end of the junction fails to match germline, which may point to a read error. CDR3 region: CASSLYGGYGYTF. For the CDR3, the DNA is TGCGCCAGCAGTCTCTATGGCGGCTATGGCTACACCTTC. V is TRBV6-5 and J is TRBJ1-2; D not certain. CDR3 length: 13 amino acids. Looked up from germline, CDR1 is MNHEY and CDR2 is SVGAGI.

This chain joins TRBV4-1 and TRBJ1-5; TRBD1 might be the D (6 bases). Deletions cut 1 base from V and 0 bases from J, with 10 bases between. The CDR3 is made up of 16 amino acids. Germline CDR1 is MGHRA and CDR2 is YSYEKL. The CDR3 coding sequence is TGCGCCAGCAGCCAAGGGACAGCAGATAGCAATCAGCCCCAGCATTTT. Translation: CASSQGTADSNQPQHF.

In its sample, this clonotype was seen a few times. V usage is TRBV4-3 and J usage is TRBJ2-1; D possibly corresponds to TRBD1 (6 bases). Between the trimmed V and J ends, which lost 0 bases and 4 bases, there was a span of 13 bases. The germline gives CDR1 LGHNA, CDR2 YSLEER. This CDR3 spans 16 amino acids. CDR3: CASSQDQGPGYNEQFF. The DNA of the CDR3 is TGCGCCAGCAGCCAAGATCAGGGGCCGGGGTACAATGAGCAGTTCTTC.

This sequence joins TRBV7-8 and TRBJ1-1; D not resolved. The CDR3 is made up of 14 amino acids. Germline values: CDR1 SGHVS, CDR2 FQNEAQ. The germline V and J ends were trimmed by 1 base and 5 bases, with 11 bases remaining between them. The CDR3 protein is CASSLGVGWTEAFF. Written as DNA, the CDR3 is TGTGCCAGCAGCTTAGGCGTGGGTTGGACTGAAGCTTTCTTT.

Of note for this clonotype: The junction shows a germline mismatch at one end, possibly a read error. The chain carries TRBV6-2 or TRBV6-3 and TRBJ2-1; D call uncertain. Germline V gives CDR1 MNHEY, CDR2 SVGEGT. There are 12 residues in the CDR3. The CDR3, as DNA: TGTACCAGCAGTCGCGACCATTCGACCCAGTTCTTC. It encodes CTSSRDHSTQFF.

In its sample, this clonotype was seen once. This chain uses TRBV7-3 with TRBJ2-7; no reliable D call. TRBJ2-5 explains the end of the DNA better; the J call may be wrong. The CDR3 spans 14 residues. Germline V CDR1 and CDR2: SGHTA, FQGTGA. CDR3 amino acids: CASSNAGPRETQYF. The CDR3 coding sequence is TGTGCCAGCAGCAATGCTGGCCCCCGTGAGACCCAGTACTTC.

This clonotype occurred a few times. J is TRBJ2-3 and V is TRBV10-3, with D possibly TRBD1 on 6 matching bases. Trimming took 10 bases from V and 2 from J, leaving 16 bases between them. CDR1 and CDR2 from the germline V gene are ENHRY and SYGVKD. This CDR3 comprises 14 residues. CDR3 coding DNA: TGTGCCACACACGCGGACAGATCCACAGATACGCAGTATTTT. Translated, it gives CATHADRSTDTQYF.

This clonotype was found a few times. Written as DNA, the CDR3 is TGTGCCACCAGTGACACGACTGGCCCTCCTCGATCCTACGAGCAGTACTTC. Amino acid sequence: CATSDTTGPPRSYEQYF. The chain links TRBV24-1 to TRBJ2-7, with D hard to call. Per the germline V gene, CDR1 is KGHDR and CDR2 is SFDVKD. The CDR3 spans 17 residues. V lost 4 bases, J lost 1 base, and 19 bases lay in between.

The V gene is TRBV7-9, the J gene TRBJ1-2, with D possibly TRBD1 on 6 matching bases. The CDR3 is 16 residues long. The germline V gene has CDR1 SEHNR and CDR2 FQNEAQ (reference sequence). The ends were cut back, 5 bases at V and 3 bases at J, with 19 bases in the middle. The CDR3 sequence is CASSALSGDPYYGYTF. DNA of the CDR3: TGTGCCAGCAGCGCCCTCTCAGGGGACCCCTACTATGGCTACACCTTC.

The J gene is TRBJ1-2, the V gene TRBV12-3 or TRBV12-4; D possibly corresponds to TRBD1 (5 bases). Between the trimmed V and J ends, which lost 1 base and 2 bases, there was a span of 8 bases. The CDR3 is 14 residues long. The CDR3 sequence: CASSLGRENYGYTF. The CDR3 bases are TGTGCCAGCAGTTTAGGCAGGGAGAACTATGGCTACACCTTC.

A few counts support this clonotype. The chain couples TRBV7-2 to TRBJ2-7; D unresolved. This CDR3 is built from 12 residues. Trimming cost V 4 bases and J 5 bases, with 9 bases left between them. The germline gives CDR1 SGHTA, CDR2 FQGNSA. The CDR3 DNA reads TGTGCCAGCAGCTCCCGGACCCACGAGCAGTACTTC. This sequence encodes CASSSRTHEQYF.

This clonotype was observed many times. The CDR3 sequence is CASSKARTGEGSYEQYF. The CDR3 bases are TGTGCCAGCAGCAAAGCTCGGACAGGGGAAGGCTCCTACGAGCAGTACTTC. The chain employs TRBV21-1 and TRBJ2-7; TRBD1 is the table's D call and was not checked against the DNA. TRBV21-1 is listed as a pseudogene. The CDR3 has 17 amino acids.

This clonotype was picked up a small number of times. The chain joins TRBV5-1 to TRBJ2-1, with D perhaps TRBD2 (5 bases). CDR1 is SGHRS, CDR2 YFSETQ, per germline. V was shortened by 0 bases and J by 6 bases, with 7 bases between the two germline ends. The CDR3 extends over 13 amino acids. CDR3 DNA: TGCGCCAGCAGCTTGGGAGGGCCCAATGAGCAGTTCTTC. Translated, it gives CASSLGGPNEQFF.

The rearrangement joins TRBV3-1 to TRBJ2-3, with TRBD2 matching 11 bases. Germline lookup yields CDR1 LGHDT and CDR2 YNNKEL (reference sequence). Germline trimming cut 4 bases from V and 6 bases from J; bases unmatched to any gene: 9. This CDR3 spans 16 amino acids. The CDR3 sequence: CASSRGTSGVSDTQYF. The CDR3 DNA reads TGTGCCAGCAGCCGTGGGACTAGCGGTGTCTCGGATACGCAGTATTTT.

The V call is TRBV20-1, the J call TRBJ2-3, with D perhaps matching TRBD2 (5 bases). Trimming left V 2 bases short and J 7 bases short, with 10 bases between. In germline, CDR1 is DFQATT, CDR2 SNEGSKA (reference sequence). This CDR3 comprises 12 residues. The CDR3 is CSARLAGNTQYF. In DNA form, the CDR3 reads TGCAGTGCTAGACTAGCCGGTAATACGCAGTATTTT.

The chain couples TRBV4-1 to TRBJ2-2, with 7 positions matching TRBD1. The J segment lost 3 bases and the V segment lost 3 bases, leaving 7 bases of the junction unmatched. The CDR3 is 16 residues long. Germline V CDR1 and CDR2: MGHRA, YSYEKL. Here the CDR3 reads CASSQQWTGHTGELFF. CDR3 coding DNA: TGCGCCAGCAGCCAGCAATGGACAGGTCACACCGGGGAGCTGTTTTTT.

The chain links TRBV28 to TRBJ1-2, with 9 positions matching TRBD1. This CDR3 spans 14 amino acids. The V gene end was trimmed by 4 bases and the J gene end by 3 bases; junction bases not matched to a gene: 3. The germline V gene encodes CDR1 MDHEN and CDR2 SYDVKM. The CDR3 DNA sequence: TGTGCCAGCAGTTACAGGGGGCGCGACTATGGCTACACCTTC. Amino acids: CASSYRGRDYGYTF.

This clonotype came up a few times. The J gene is TRBJ2-7, the V gene TRBV5-1; D gene unclear. V lost 4 bases to trimming and J lost 2 bases, with 16 bases between them. Germline V gene data show CDR1 as SGHRS and CDR2 as YFSETQ. The CDR3 runs 15 residues. CDR3 region: CASSVGVGSTYEQYF. The CDR3 DNA is TGCGCCAGCAGCGTTGGCGTCGGCAGTACCTACGAGCAGTACTTC.

The gene calls are TRBV7-9 and TRBJ2-7; D might be TRBD1 (5 bases). Germline loops: CDR1 SEHNR, CDR2 FQNEAQ (reference sequence). V was pared by 5 bases and J by 2 bases, with 13 bases between. The CDR3 consists of 14 residues. CDR3 DNA sequence: TGTGCCAGCAGCGAGACTGACAGTACCTACGAGCAGTACTTC. This gives the protein CASSETDSTYEQYF.

This chain connects TRBV7-9 to TRBJ2-3; no firm D call. CDR1 is SEHNR, CDR2 FQNEAQ, per germline (reference sequence). The V gene lost 4 bases and the J gene lost 2 bases, with 4 bases spanning the gap. CDR3 length equals 12 residues. CDR3 coding DNA: TGTGCCAGCAGCTATATCACAGATACGCAGTATTTT. Translation gives CASSYITDTQYF.

This clonotype has only a few counts. The rearrangement uses TRBV20-1 and TRBJ2-7, with 8 bases lining up with TRBD1. Matching the DNA end better, TRBJ2-4 makes the J call doubtful. This CDR3 spans 13 amino acids. Germline V gene data show CDR1 as DFQATT and CDR2 as SNEGSKA (reference sequence). In DNA form, the CDR3 reads TGCAGTGCTGGAGGACAGGGTGAAAACATTCAGTACTTC. The encoded protein is CSAGGQGENIQYF.

In this sample, this clonotype turned up a few times. V and J are TRBV3-1 and TRBJ2-7; D gene uncertain. Germline V gene data show CDR1 as LGHDT and CDR2 as YNNKEL (reference sequence). V lost 4 bases and J lost 0, with 7 bases in between. This CDR3 is 13 amino acids long. DNA of the CDR3: TGTGCCAGCAGCCTTAGCCTCTCCTACGAGCAGTACTTC. Its protein product is CASSLSLSYEQYF.

This clonotype was seen a few times. The chain is built from TRBV4-2 and TRBJ2-7; D might be TRBD2 (6 bases). The germline CDR1 and CDR2 sequences are LGHNA and YNFKEQ. V was trimmed by 1 base and J by 6 bases, leaving 10 bases between them. The CDR3 runs to 13 residues. DNA of the CDR3: TGTGCCAGCAGCCAAGGGGGGAGGAGCGAGCAGTACTTC. Protein: CASSQGGRSEQYF.

The CDR3 DNA reads as TGTGCCATCAGTGACGGGAGCTCCTACGAGCAGTACTTC. Its translation: CAISDGSSYEQYF. The chain couples TRBV10-3 to TRBJ2-7; D may be TRBD2 (6 bases). The CDR3 consists of 13 residues. Germline V lookup: CDR1 ENHRY, CDR2 SYGVKD. V was trimmed by 3 bases and J by 0 bases, leaving 6 bases between them.

The chain combines TRBV28 with TRBJ2-1; 7 bases line up with TRBD1. The germline CDR1 and CDR2 sequences are MDHEN and SYDVKM. J lost 4 bases, V lost 5 bases, and 17 bases had no gene match. This CDR3 comprises 18 residues. The CDR3 is CASSTLTGRRTGYNEQFF. Here the CDR3 DNA reads TGTGCCAGCAGTACCTTAACGGGCCGGAGGACAGGTTACAATGAGCAGTTCTTC.